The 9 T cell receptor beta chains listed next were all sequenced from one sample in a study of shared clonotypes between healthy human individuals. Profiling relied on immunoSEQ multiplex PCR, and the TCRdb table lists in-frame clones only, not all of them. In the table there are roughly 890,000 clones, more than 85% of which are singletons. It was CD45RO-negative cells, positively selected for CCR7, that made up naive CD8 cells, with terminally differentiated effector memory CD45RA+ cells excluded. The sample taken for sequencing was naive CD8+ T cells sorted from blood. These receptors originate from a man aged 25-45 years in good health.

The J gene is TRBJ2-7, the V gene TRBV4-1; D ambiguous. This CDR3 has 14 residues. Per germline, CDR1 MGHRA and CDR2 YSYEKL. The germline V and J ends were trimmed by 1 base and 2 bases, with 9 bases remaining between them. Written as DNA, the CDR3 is TGCGCCAGCAGCCAAGTCGCCAGTCCCTACGAGCAGTACTTC. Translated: CASSQVASPYEQYF.

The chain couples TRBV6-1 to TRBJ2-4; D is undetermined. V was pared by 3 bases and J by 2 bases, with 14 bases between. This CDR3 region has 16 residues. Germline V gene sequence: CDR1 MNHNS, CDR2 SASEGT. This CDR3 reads CASSETIIQTKNIQYF. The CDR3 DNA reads TGTGCCAGCAGTGAGACGATAATACAAACCAAAAACATTCAGTACTTC.

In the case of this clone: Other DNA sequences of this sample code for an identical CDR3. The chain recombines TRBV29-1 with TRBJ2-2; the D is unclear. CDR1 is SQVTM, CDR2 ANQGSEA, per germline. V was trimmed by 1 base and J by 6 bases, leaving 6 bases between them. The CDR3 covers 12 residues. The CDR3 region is CSVEVGPGELFF. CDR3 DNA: TGCAGCGTTGAAGTAGGTCCCGGGGAGCTGTTTTTT.

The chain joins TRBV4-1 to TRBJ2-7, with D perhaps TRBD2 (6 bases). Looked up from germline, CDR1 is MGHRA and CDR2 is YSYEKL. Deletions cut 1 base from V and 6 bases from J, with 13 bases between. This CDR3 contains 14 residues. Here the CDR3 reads CASSQVAGRLEQYF. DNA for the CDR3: TGCGCCAGCAGCCAAGTTGCGGGACGCCTCGAGCAGTACTTC.

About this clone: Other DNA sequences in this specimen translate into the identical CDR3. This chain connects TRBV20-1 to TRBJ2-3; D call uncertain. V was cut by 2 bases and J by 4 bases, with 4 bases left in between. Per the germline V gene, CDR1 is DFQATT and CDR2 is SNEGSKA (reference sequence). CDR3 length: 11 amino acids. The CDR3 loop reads CSARLADTQYF. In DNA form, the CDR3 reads TGCAGTGCTAGATTGGCAGATACGCAGTATTTT.

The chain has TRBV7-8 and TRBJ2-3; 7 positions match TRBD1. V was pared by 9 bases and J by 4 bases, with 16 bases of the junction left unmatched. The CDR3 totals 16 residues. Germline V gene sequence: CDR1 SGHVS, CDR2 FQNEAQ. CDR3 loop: CASMGVTGRVSDTQYF. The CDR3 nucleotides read TGTGCCAGTATGGGGGTGACAGGGCGGGTATCAGATACGCAGTATTTT.

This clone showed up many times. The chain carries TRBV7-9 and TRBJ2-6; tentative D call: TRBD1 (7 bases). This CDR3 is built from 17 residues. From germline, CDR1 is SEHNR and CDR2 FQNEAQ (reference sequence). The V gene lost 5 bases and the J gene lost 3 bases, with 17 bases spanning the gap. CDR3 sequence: CASSTQDRRVGANVLTF. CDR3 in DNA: TGTGCCAGCAGCACCCAGGACAGGAGGGTTGGGGCCAACGTCCTGACTTTC.

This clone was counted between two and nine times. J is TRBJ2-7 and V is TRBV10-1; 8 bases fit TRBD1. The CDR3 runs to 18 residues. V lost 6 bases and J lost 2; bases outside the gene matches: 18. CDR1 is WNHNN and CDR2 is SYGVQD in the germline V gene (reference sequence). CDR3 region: CASRLTGVKNKRTYEQYF. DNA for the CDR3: TGCGCCAGCAGACTGACAGGGGTGAAGAATAAGAGGACCTACGAGCAGTACTTC.

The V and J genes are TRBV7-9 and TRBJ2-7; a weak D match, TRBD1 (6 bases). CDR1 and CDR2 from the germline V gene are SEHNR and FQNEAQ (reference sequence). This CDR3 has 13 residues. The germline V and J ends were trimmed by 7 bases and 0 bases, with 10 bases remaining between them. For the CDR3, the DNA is TGTGCCAGCAATACAGGGAGCTCCTACGAGCAGTACTTC. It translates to CASNTGSSYEQYF.